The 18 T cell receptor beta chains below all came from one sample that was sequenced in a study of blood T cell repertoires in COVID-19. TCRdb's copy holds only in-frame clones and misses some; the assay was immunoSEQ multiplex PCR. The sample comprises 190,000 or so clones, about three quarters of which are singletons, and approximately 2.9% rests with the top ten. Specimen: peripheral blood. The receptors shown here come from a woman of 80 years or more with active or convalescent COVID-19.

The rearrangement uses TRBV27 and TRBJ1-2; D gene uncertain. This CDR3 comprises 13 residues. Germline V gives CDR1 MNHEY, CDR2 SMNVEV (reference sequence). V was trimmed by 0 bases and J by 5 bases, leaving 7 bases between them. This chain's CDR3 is CASSLSAQYGYTF. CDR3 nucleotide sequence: TGTGCCAGCAGTTTATCGGCTCAGTATGGCTACACCTTC.

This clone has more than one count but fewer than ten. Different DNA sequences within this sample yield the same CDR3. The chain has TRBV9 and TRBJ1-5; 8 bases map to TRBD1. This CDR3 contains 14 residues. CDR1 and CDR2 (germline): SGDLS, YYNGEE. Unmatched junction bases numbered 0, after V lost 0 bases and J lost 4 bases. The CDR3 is CASSVGQGNQPQHF. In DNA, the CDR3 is TGTGCCAGCAGCGTAGGACAGGGGAATCAGCCCCAGCATTTT.

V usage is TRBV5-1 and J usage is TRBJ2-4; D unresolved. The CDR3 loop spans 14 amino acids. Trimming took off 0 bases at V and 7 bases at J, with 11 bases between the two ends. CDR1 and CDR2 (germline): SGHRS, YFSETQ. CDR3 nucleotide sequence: TGCGCCAGCAGCTTGGAAGGCGGAGTGAACATTCAGTACTTC. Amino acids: CASSLEGGVNIQYF. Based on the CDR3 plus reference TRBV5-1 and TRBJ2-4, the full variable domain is KAGVTQTPRYLIKTRGQQVTLSCSPISGHRSVSWYQQTPGQGLQFLFEYFSETQRNKGNFPGRFSGRQFSNSRSEMNVSTLELGDSALYLCASSLEGGVNIQYFGAGTRLSVL.

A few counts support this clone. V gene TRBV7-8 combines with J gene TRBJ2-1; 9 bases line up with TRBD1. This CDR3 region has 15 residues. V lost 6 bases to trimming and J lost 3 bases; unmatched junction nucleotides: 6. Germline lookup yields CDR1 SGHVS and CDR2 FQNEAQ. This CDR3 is CASRTGTGLYNEQFF. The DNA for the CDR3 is TGTGCCAGCAGGACCGGGACAGGGCTCTACAATGAGCAGTTCTTC.

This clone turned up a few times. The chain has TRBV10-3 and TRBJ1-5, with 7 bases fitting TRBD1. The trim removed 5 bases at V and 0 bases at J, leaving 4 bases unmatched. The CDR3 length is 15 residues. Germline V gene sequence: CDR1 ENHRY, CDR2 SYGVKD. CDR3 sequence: CAISQWTGSNQPQHF. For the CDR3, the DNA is TGTGCCATCAGTCAATGGACAGGTAGCAATCAGCCCCAGCATTTT.

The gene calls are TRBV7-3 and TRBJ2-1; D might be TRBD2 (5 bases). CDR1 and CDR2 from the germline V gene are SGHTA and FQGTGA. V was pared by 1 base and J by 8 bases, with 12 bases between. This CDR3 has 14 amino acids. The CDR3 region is CASSLRGGTDEQFF. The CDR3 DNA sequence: TGTGCCAGCAGCTTAAGAGGAGGTACCGATGAGCAGTTCTTC. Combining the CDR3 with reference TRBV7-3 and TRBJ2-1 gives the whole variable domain GAGVSQTPSNKVTEKGKYVELRCDPISGHTALYWYRQSLGQGPEFLIYFQGTGAADDSGLPNDRFFAVRPEGSVSTLKIQRTERGDSAVYLCASSLRGGTDEQFFGPGTRLTVL.

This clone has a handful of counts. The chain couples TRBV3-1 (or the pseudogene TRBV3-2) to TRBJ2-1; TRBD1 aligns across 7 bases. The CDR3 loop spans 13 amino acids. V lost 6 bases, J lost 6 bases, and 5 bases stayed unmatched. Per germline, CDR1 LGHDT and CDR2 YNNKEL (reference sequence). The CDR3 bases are TGTGCCAGCAGACCCACAGGGGTCAATGAGCAGTTCTTC. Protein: CASRPTGVNEQFF.

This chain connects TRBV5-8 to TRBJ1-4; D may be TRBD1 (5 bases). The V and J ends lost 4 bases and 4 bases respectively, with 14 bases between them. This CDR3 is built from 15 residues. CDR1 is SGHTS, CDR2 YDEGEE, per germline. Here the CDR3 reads CASSPPGRSNEKLFF. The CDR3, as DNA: TGTGCCAGCAGCCCCCCAGGGAGGAGTAATGAAAAACTGTTTTTT.

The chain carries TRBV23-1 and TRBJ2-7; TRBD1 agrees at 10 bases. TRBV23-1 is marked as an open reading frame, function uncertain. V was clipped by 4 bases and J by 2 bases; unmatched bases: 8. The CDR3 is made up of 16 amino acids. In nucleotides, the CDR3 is TGCGCCAGCAGTCCTCCCGGGACAGGGGATCCCTACGAGCAGTACTTC. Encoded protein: CASSPPGTGDPYEQYF.

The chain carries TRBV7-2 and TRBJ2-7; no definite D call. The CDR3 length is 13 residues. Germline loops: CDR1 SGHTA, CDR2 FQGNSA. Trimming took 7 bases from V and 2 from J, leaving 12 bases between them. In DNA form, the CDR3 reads TGTGCCAGCACCCCGAGGATTACCTACGAGCAGTACTTC. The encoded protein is CASTPRITYEQYF.

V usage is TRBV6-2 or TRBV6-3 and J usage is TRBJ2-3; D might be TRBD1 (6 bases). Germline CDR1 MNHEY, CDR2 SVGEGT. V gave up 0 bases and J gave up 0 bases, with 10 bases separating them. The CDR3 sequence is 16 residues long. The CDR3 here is CASSYSSRGSTDTQYF. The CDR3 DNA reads TGTGCCAGCAGTTACTCTTCCAGGGGCAGCACAGATACGCAGTATTTT.

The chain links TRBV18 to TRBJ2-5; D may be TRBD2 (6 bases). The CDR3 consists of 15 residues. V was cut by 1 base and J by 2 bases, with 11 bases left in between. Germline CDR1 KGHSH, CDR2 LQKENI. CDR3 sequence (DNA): TGTGCCAGCTCACCACGGAGGGGCCTACAAGAGACCCAGTACTTC. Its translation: CASSPRRGLQETQYF.

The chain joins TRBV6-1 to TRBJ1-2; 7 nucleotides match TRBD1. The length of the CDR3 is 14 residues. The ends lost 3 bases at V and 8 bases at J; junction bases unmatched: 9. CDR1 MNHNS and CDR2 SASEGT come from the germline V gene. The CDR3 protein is CASSDPDRVGGYTF. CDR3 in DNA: TGTGCCAGCAGTGACCCTGACAGGGTGGGAGGCTACACCTTC.

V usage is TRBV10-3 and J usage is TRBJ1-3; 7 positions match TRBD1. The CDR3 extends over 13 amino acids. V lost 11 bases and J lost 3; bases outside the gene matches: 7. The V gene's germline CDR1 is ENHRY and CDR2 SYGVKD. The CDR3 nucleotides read TGTGCCGCCAGGGGGATGGATGGAAACACCATATATTTT. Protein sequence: CAARGMDGNTIYF.

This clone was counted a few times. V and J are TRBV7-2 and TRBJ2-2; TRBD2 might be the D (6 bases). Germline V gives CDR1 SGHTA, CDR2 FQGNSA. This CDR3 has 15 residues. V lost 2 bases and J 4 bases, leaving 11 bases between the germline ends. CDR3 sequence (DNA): TGTGCCAGCAGCTTAATGGCGGGGCCCACCGGGGAGCTGTTTTTT. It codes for CASSLMAGPTGELFF.

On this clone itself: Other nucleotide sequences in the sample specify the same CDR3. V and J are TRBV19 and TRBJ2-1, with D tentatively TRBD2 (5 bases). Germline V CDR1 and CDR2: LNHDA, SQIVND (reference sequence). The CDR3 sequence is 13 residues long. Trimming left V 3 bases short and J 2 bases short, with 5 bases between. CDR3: CASSIGTYNEQFF. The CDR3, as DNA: TGTGCCAGTAGTATCGGGACCTACAATGAGCAGTTCTTC.

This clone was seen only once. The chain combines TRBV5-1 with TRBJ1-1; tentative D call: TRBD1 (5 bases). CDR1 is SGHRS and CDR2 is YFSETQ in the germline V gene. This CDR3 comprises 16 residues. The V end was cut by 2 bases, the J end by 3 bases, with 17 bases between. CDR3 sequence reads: CASSFVKGQGDTEAFF. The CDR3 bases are TGCGCCAGCAGCTTCGTCAAGGGTCAGGGTGACACTGAAGCTTTCTTT.

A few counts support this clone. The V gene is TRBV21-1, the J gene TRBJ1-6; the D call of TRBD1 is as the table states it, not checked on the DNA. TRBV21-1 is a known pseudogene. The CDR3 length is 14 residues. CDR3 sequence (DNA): TGTGCCAGCAGTAGCGACAGGGGTGGTTCACCCCTCCACTTT. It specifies CASSSDRGGSPLHF.